This entry lists 16 T cell receptor beta chains sequenced from one sample in a study of CD8 T cells in ankylosing spondylitis. TCRdb used MiXCR to reprocess the 5' RACE reads, holding one entry per CDR3 protein. The table records roughly 150,000 distinct CDR3 sequences, 7% to 8% of them present only once. The sequenced sample was blood, either unsorted or a sorted T cell fraction (not recorded which). The receptors originated from a female donor with ankylosing spondylitis or in good health (not recorded which).

In its sample, this clonotype was seen many times. The gene calls are TRBV7-3 and TRBJ1-1; TRBD1 matches 8 bases. This CDR3 contains 16 residues. Germline lookup yields CDR1 SGHTA and CDR2 FQGTGA. The J segment lost 5 bases and the V segment lost 2 bases, leaving 10 bases of the junction unmatched. CDR3 DNA sequence: TGTGCCAGCAGCTTACAAGGCGGACAGGGAGGGACTGAAGCTTTCTTT. Its translation: CASSLQGGQGGTEAFF.

This clonotype was recorded at least ten times. The genes are TRBV20-1 and TRBJ1-1; maybe TRBD1 (5 bases). Trimming took 3 bases from V and 8 from J, leaving 7 bases between them. This CDR3 comprises 10 residues. CDR1 is DFQATT and CDR2 is SNEGSKA in the germline V gene (reference sequence). The DNA of the CDR3 is TGCAGTGCTAGCCGGGGGGAAGCTTTCTTT. Translating gives CSASRGEAFF.

This clonotype showed up many times. V gene TRBV4-1 combines with J gene TRBJ2-1; TRBD2 matches 10 bases. V trimming: 0 bases; J trimming: 8 bases; junction bases outside the gene matches: 7. The CDR3 has 16 amino acids. Germline CDR1 and CDR2: MGHRA and YSYEKL. The CDR3 here is CASSQESQRGGDEQFF. CDR3 DNA: TGCGCCAGCAGCCAAGAATCCCAGCGGGGGGGCGATGAGCAGTTCTTC.

In its sample, this clonotype was seen many times. The CDR3 DNA reads TGTGCCAGCAGCCAATATCAGGGGACAAGGAATGAAAAACTGTTTTTT. It yields the protein CASSQYQGTRNEKLFF. The rearrangement joins TRBV14 to TRBJ1-4; D possibly corresponds to TRBD1 (6 bases). Germline CDR1 SGHDN, CDR2 FVKESK. CDR3 size: 16 residues. With 2 bases removed from V and 5 bases from J, the gap between germline ends came to 15 bases.

This chain links TRBV18 with TRBJ2-3; tentatively, D is TRBD1 or TRBD2 (5 bases each). The germline gives CDR1 KGHSH, CDR2 LQKENI. The CDR3 is made up of 14 amino acids. Between the trimmed V and J ends, which lost 7 bases and 3 bases, there was a span of 14 bases. The CDR3 DNA reads TGTGCCAGCTTCGGGACCTTTACAACAGATACGCAGTATTTT. The encoded protein is CASFGTFTTDTQYF.

At least ten counts were recorded for this clonotype. The chain has TRBV4-3 and TRBJ1-2; 9 nucleotides align to TRBD1. V gave up 4 bases and J gave up 4 bases; unmatched junction bases: 10. The CDR3 loop spans 16 amino acids. Germline CDR1 and CDR2: LGHNA and YSLEER. Here the CDR3 DNA reads TGCGCCAGCAGCCCCTCCTCCGGGACAGGGATCTATGGCTACACCTTC. Amino acids: CASSPSSGTGIYGYTF.

This clonotype has just a few counts. This may be a read error, as it is one base from a much larger clone. This chain connects TRBV5-8 to TRBJ2-5; a weak D match, TRBD2 (6 bases). CDR3 length: 14 amino acids. The V end was cut by 7 bases, the J end by 5 bases, with 18 bases between. CDR1 and CDR2 from the germline V gene are SGHTS and YDEGEE. This CDR3 reads CASGPGTGGETQYF. The DNA of the CDR3 is TGTGCCAGCGGCCCCGGGACTGGGGGGGAGACCCAGTACTTC.

This clonotype was seen a handful of times. V gene TRBV30 combines with J gene TRBJ2-7; D is possibly TRBD1 or TRBD2 (5 bases each). The CDR3 sequence is 13 residues long. Germline lookup yields CDR1 GTSNPN and CDR2 SVGIG (reference sequence). Trimming shortened V by 0 bases and J by 4 bases, and 10 bases separated the two germline ends. CDR3 sequence: CAWSVRGTYEQYF. In DNA form, the CDR3 reads TGTGCCTGGAGTGTACGAGGGACGTACGAGCAGTACTTC.

This clonotype was recorded many times. The chain links TRBV20-1 to TRBJ2-1; no firm D call. The CDR3 covers 13 residues. V lost 6 bases, J lost 9 bases, and 18 bases lay in between. The germline CDR1 and CDR2 sequences are DFQATT and SNEGSKA (reference sequence). CDR3 DNA: TGCAGTGCCATCGATCGACAATATGGTGAGCAGTTCTTC. Encoded protein: CSAIDRQYGEQFF.

At least ten counts were recorded for this clonotype. The chain joins TRBV20-1 to TRBJ2-5; no reliable D call. Germline CDR1 and CDR2: DFQATT and SNEGSKA (reference sequence). V lost 0 bases and J lost 5, with 7 bases in between. This CDR3 comprises 12 residues. This CDR3 reads CSARDRLETQYF. In nucleotides, the CDR3 is TGCAGTGCTAGAGATCGCCTGGAGACCCAGTACTTC.

In this sample, this clonotype turned up many times. The chain uses TRBV5-1 and TRBJ2-2; TRBD1 might be the D (5 bases). Germline V CDR1 and CDR2: SGHRS, YFSETQ. This CDR3 is built from 15 residues. V gave up 4 bases and J gave up 5 bases, with 15 bases separating them. CDR3 nucleotide sequence: TGCGCCAGCAGCCCAGGGTTTTTAGGAACCGGGGAGCTGTTTTTT. This codes for CASSPGFLGTGELFF.

This clonotype occurred many times. The CDR3 coding sequence is TGTGCCAGCAGTTTGGTACAGGGTACTGAAGCTTTCTTT. Encoded protein: CASSLVQGTEAFF. The J gene is TRBJ1-1, the V gene TRBV27; possible D gene TRBD1, 6 bases. Trimming took 3 bases from V and 5 from J, leaving 10 bases between them. The CDR3 spans 13 residues. The germline V gene has CDR1 MNHEY and CDR2 SMNVEV (reference sequence).

This clonotype came up many times. The chain combines TRBV3-1 with TRBJ1-1, with 7 bases matching TRBD1. Germline loops: CDR1 LGHDT, CDR2 YNNKEL (reference sequence). J gave up 5 bases and V 2 bases, and 5 bases lay outside the gene matches. The CDR3 runs to 14 residues. DNA for the CDR3: TGTGCCAGCAGCCAAATGACAGGGAGTACTGAAGCTTTCTTT. The encoded protein is CASSQMTGSTEAFF.

This clonotype was observed at least ten times. The chain uses TRBV10-3 and TRBJ2-7, with D hard to call. With 3 bases removed from V and 3 bases from J, the gap between germline ends came to 9 bases. CDR3 size: 13 residues. Per the germline V gene, CDR1 is ENHRY and CDR2 is SYGVKD. The CDR3 is CAISEPQSYEQYF. DNA for the CDR3: TGTGCCATCAGTGAACCGCAGAGCTACGAGCAGTACTTC.

This clonotype was observed many times. This chain links TRBV5-1 with TRBJ1-1; unclear D gene. V was shortened by 1 base and J by 1 base, with 11 bases between the two germline ends. The CDR3 length is 15 residues. Germline CDR1 and CDR2: SGHRS and YFSETQ. The chain's CDR3 is CASSLYGGPNTEAFF. The DNA of the CDR3 is TGCGCCAGCAGCTTGTATGGTGGTCCGAACACTGAAGCTTTCTTT.

The gene calls are TRBV28 and TRBJ1-6; D possibly corresponds to TRBD1 (5 bases). Germline V gene lookup returns CDR1 MDHEN and CDR2 SYDVKM. CDR3 size: 18 residues. V dropped 4 bases and J dropped 6 bases, with 22 bases sitting between them. The CDR3 protein is CASSSGAGRRIGNSPLHF. The CDR3 DNA reads TGTGCCAGCAGTTCCGGCGCGGGGCGCCGAATCGGTAATTCACCCCTCCACTTT. Variable domain in full (rest from reference TRBV28 and TRBJ1-6): DVKVTQSSRYLVKRTGEKVFLECVQDMDHENMFWYRQDPGLGLRLIYFSYDVKMKEKGDIPEGYSVSREKKERFSLILESASTNQTSMYLCASSSGAGRRIGNSPLHFGNGTRLTVT.